The 2 T cell receptor beta chains reported below all come from one sample, sequenced in a study of beta chain features in type 1 diabetes. Of the isolated RNA, all was reverse transcribed, and so the sequenced material was expressed TCRB transcripts. Method: immunoSEQ multiplex PCR; TCRdb's copy keeps in-frame clones and lacks some. The repertoire holds 100,000 to 150,000 clones, approximately 15% seen once, with around 2.5% in the top ten. Overall study findings and caveats: Moderate but significant shortening of TCRB CDR3s was recorded in all four CD4+ subsets from Type 1 diabetes patients.

No antigen is known for these receptors. The sequenced sample was central memory CD4+ T cells from blood. Receptors were obtained from a man between 18 and 35 years old with type 1 diabetes.

This clone was detected ten times or more. The chain recombines TRBV7-2 with TRBJ2-1, with D possibly matching TRBD2 (5 bases). V was trimmed by 0 bases and J by 6 bases, leaving 12 bases between them. Germline lookup yields CDR1 SGHTA and CDR2 FQGNSA. The CDR3 is 15 residues long. The CDR3 bases are TGTGCCAGCAGCTTAGCGCTCCTAGCCACCAATGAGCAGTTCTTC. Its protein product is CASSLALLATNEQFF.

The table lists this clone with a few counts. This chain uses TRBV7-6 with TRBJ2-2; D could derive from TRBD1 or TRBD2 (5 bases each). V lost 8 bases to trimming and J lost 3 bases, with 13 bases between them. Germline V gene sequence: CDR1 SGHVS, CDR2 FNYEAQ. CDR3 size: 14 residues. The CDR3 sequence: CASERGWDTGELFF. CDR3 DNA: TGTGCCAGCGAGAGGGGATGGGACACCGGGGAGCTGTTTTTT. Supplemented by reference TRBV7-6 and TRBJ2-2, the full variable domain reads GAGVSQSPRYKVTKRGQDVALRCDPISGHVSLYWYRQALGQGPEFLTYFNYEAQQDKSGLPNDRFSAERPEGSISTLTIQRTEQRDSAMYRCASERGWDTGELFFGEGSRLTVL.